The TCR beta chain under discussion was sequenced for a study of tumor-infiltrating lymphocytes in primary liver carcinoma. Taking about 17-32 mg of unsorted bulk tissue, the authors co-extracted RNA and DNA. Surgical resection was the treatment these patients received for primary liver carcinoma. From roughly 500 ng total RNA, TCR beta cDNA was generated with a primer in the constant region. Nested multiplex PCR, run for three rounds with slightly modified ARM-PCR, yielded TCR beta libraries. In TCRdb, the multiplex PCR reads were re-called with MiXCR into one record per CDR3 protein. The table lists 60,000 to 90,000 distinct CDR3 sequences, roughly three quarters of them singletons. This clonotype has at least ten counts. What it recognizes is unknown. Notes on the study in general: Only about 7.5-24% of top clones showed up in all five tumor regions. Blood had a significantly lower top-250-clone fraction than tumors did (p = 0.039).

This TCR came from a middle-aged man with primary liver carcinoma and hepatitis B virus infection. The sequenced sample was liver tumor tissue from sampling region 4. The subset denotes: tumor region T4, right-lateral pole.

This CDR3 is CASSPDGPIETQYF. CDR3 DNA sequence: TGTGCCAGCAGTCCCGACGGACCCATCGAGACCCAGTACTTC. V and J are TRBV6-2 or TRBV6-3 and TRBJ2-5, with D unresolved. This CDR3 is 14 amino acids long. CDR1 MNHEY and CDR2 SVGEGT come from the germline V gene. V shed 5 bases and J shed 5 bases, with 15 bases lying between them.